This is a list of T cell receptor beta chains from one sample in a study of CD8 T cells in Susac syndrome. From the immunoSEQ multiplex PCR reads, TCRdb called clonotypes with MiXCR, one entry per CDR3 protein. The table shows some 120,000 distinct CDR3 sequences, with more than 90% occurring only once. The specimen sequenced was CD8+ T cells from PBMCs. The receptors come from a human donor with Susac syndrome. CDR3s include the opening cysteine and the closing phenylalanine or tryptophan. A D gene is named only where the DNA matches it firmly. Clone size is given for some rows only: seen once, a few or many times, or a class if the clone is expanded.

abundance,d_gene,j_gene,v_gene,CDR3nt,CDR3aa
NA,NA,TRBJ2-2,TRBV3-1,TGTGCCAGCACCCAAGGGCAGTTCACCACCGGGGAGCTGTTTTTT,CASTQGQFTTGELFF
NA,NA,TRBJ1-5,TRBV21-1,TGTGCCGGCGTCTGGACAGCAAATCAGCCCCAGCATTTT,CAGVWTANQPQHF
once,TRBD2,TRBJ2-3,TRBV28,TGTGCCAGCAGACCCGGCCCTCCGTTAATGACTAGCCGTCGCACAGATACGCAGTATTTT,CASRPGPPLMTSRRTDTQYF
NA,NA,TRBJ2-3,TRBV11-2,TGTGCCAGCAGCTTAGAGGTCACAGATACGCAGTATTTT,CASSLEVTDTQYF
NA,TRBD1,TRBJ2-7,TRBV3-1,TGTGCCAGCAGCCAATACGGACAGGGAAACGAGCAGTACTTC,CASSQYGQGNEQYF
NA,TRBD1,TRBJ2-1,TRBV30,TGTGCCTGGAGTGTAGCTACAGGGGGTCCGAATGAGCAGTTCTTC,CAWSVATGGPNEQFF
NA,TRBD1,TRBJ1-3,TRBV2,TGTGCCAGCAGTGAGGACAGGGGGCGAGGAAACACCATATATTTT,CASSEDRGRGNTIYF
NA,NA,TRBJ1-6,TRBV9,TGTGCCAGCAGCTACTACGGGGATAATTCACCCCTCCACTTT,CASSYYGDNSPLHF
NA,NA,TRBJ1-2,TRBV20-1,TGCAGTGCTAGAGATGAAAGGACACCTGGCTACACCTTC,CSARDERTPGYTF
NA,NA,TRBJ2-1,TRBV12-3/TRBV12-4,TGTGCCAGCAGTTTGGGCGAGAGGCATTACAATGAGCAGTTCTTC,CASSLGERHYNEQFF
NA,NA,TRBJ2-7,TRBV20-1,TGCAGTGCTAGAGGGCGATTGGACAGCACCTACGAGCAGTACTTC,CSARGRLDSTYEQYF
NA,NA,TRBJ1-1,TRBV30,TGTGCCTGGAGTCCAGGTGGCAGAGAGGCCACTGAAGCTTTCTTT,CAWSPGGREATEAFF
NA,TRBD1,TRBJ1-2,TRBV9,TGTGCCAGCAGCGGGACAGGGTTTAGGTATGGCTACACCTTC,CASSGTGFRYGYTF
NA,TRBD1,TRBJ1-2,TRBV5-6,TGTGCCAGCAGCCCAACGACAGGGAACTATGGCTACACCTTC,CASSPTTGNYGYTF
NA,NA,TRBJ2-7,TRBV25-1,TGTGCCAGCAGTGACAGAGCGTACGAGCAGTACTTC,CASSDRAYEQYF
NA,NA,TRBJ1-2,TRBV20-1,TGCAGTGCTAGGGGGAGCGGGACTAACTATGGCTACACCTTC,CSARGSGTNYGYTF
NA,NA,TRBJ2-1,TRBV9,TGTGCCAGCAGCGCGGGGGATGTCGGTGAGCAGTTCTTC,CASSAGDVGEQFF
NA,NA,TRBJ2-7,TRBV29-1,TGCAGCGTTGAAGACCGGGCCTCTACCCCCTACGAGCAGTACTTC,CSVEDRASTPYEQYF
NA,NA,TRBJ1-5,TRBV20-1,TGCAGTGCCAAAAGGGGGGACTTCGAGCTAGGGCAGCCCCAGCATTTT,CSAKRGDFELGQPQHF
NA,NA,TRBJ2-3,TRBV13,TGTGCCAGCAGCTCCCTAGTAGATACGCAGTATTTT,CASSSLVDTQYF
NA,NA,TRBJ2-7,TRBV20-1,TGCAGTGCTAGTATTCAGGACCCCTACGAGCAGTACTTC,CSASIQDPYEQYF
NA,NA,TRBJ2-1,TRBV27,TGTGCCAGCAGTTTCTCTGGACAGTTGATATACAATGAGCAGTTCTTC,CASSFSGQLIYNEQFF
NA,TRBD2,TRBJ2-5,TRBV23-1,TGCGCCAGTCTTGCGGGAGGGTGGGAGACCCAGTACTTC,CASLAGGWETQYF
NA,NA,TRBJ2-1,TRBV7-2,TGTGCCAGCAGCTTAGGGGGGTTAACTCTCGATGAGCAGTTCTTC,CASSLGGLTLDEQFF
NA,TRBD2,TRBJ2-7,TRBV30,TGTGCCTGGTCGGGACTAGCGAGGGAGCAGTACTTC,CAWSGLAREQYF
NA,NA,TRBJ1-5,TRBV4-1,TGCGCCAGCAGCCAAGTGGGGGGTCAGCCCCAGCATTTT,CASSQVGGQPQHF
NA,NA,TRBJ2-1,TRBV4-2,TGTGCCAGCAGCCCCAATCCCCTAAGGGCTACAGGCTACAATGAGCAGTTCTTC,CASSPNPLRATGYNEQFF
NA,NA,TRBJ1-1,TRBV27,TGTGCCAGCAGTTTGGGGGCTGGCACTGAAGCTTTCTTT,CASSLGAGTEAFF
NA,NA,TRBJ1-1,TRBV20-1,TGCAGTGCTAGACCCCAGGGTCTTGAAGCTTTCTTT,CSARPQGLEAFF
NA,NA,TRBJ2-3,TRBV28,TGTGCCAGCAGTTTACAGAAAACTAGCACAGATACGCAGTATTTT,CASSLQKTSTDTQYF
once,NA,TRBJ1-6,TRBV5-6,TGTGCCAGCAGCCAAGGACCGTACCCCCTAGAGGGAGGGAGGTCACCCCTCCACTTT,CASSQGPYPLEGGRSPLHF
once,TRBD1,TRBJ2-5,TRBV30,TGTGCCTGGAATGAAGGACAGGTTCAAGAGACCCAGTACTTC,CAWNEGQVQETQYF
NA,NA,TRBJ1-1,TRBV9,TGTGCCAGCAGCGAGGGGGGGACCCAAGCTTTCTTT,CASSEGGTQAFF
NA,NA,TRBJ2-2,TRBV4-1,TGCGCCAGCAGTGAAGAAGAGCAAGAGAGCGGGGAGCTGTTTTTT,CASSEEEQESGELFF
NA,TRBD2,TRBJ2-3,TRBV9,TGTGCCAGCAGCCCCGGGACTAGCGGGGGAGTTGGCACAGATACGCAGTATTTT,CASSPGTSGGVGTDTQYF
NA,NA,TRBJ2-7,TRBV4-2,TGTGCCAGCAGCCCCACGGAGTCCGCCTACGAGCAGTACTTC,CASSPTESAYEQYF
NA,TRBD1,TRBJ2-7,TRBV30,TGTGCCTGGAGTGTATGGACAGGGGCCTACGAGCAGTACTTC,CAWSVWTGAYEQYF
NA,NA,TRBJ1-5,TRBV7-8,TGTGCCAGCAGCTTACTCCTCAGCGATAGCAATCAGCCCCAGCATTTT,CASSLLLSDSNQPQHF
NA,NA,TRBJ2-1,TRBV3-1,TGTGCCAGCAGCCAAGTCAACTACCAGAATGAGCAGTTCTTC,CASSQVNYQNEQFF
once,TRBD1,TRBJ1-2,TRBV30,TGTGCCTGGAGTCCTATGACAGGGGATTATGGCTACACCTTC,CAWSPMTGDYGYTF
NA,NA,TRBJ2-5,TRBV4-1,TGCGCCAGCAGCCAAGAATGGGTTAGGCAAGAGACCCAGTACTTC,CASSQEWVRQETQYF
NA,TRBD1,TRBJ2-1,TRBV9,TGTGCCAGCAGCCCTAAAATTGACCGGGACAGGGGTACGATCTTC,CASSPKIDRDRGTIF
NA,NA,TRBJ1-1,TRBV5-4,TGTGCCAGCAGCTTGCGGAGTAACACTGAAGCTTTCTTT,CASSLRSNTEAFF
NA,NA,TRBJ1-1,TRBV20-1,TGCAGTGCCGCACTAGAGCCCAGGCTTACAAGACTGAACACTGAAGCTTTCTTT,CSAALEPRLTRLNTEAFF
NA,NA,TRBJ1-2,TRBV7-9,TGTGCCAGCAGCTTAGTATTTTTGGGCTACACCTTC,CASSLVFLGYTF
NA,TRBD1,TRBJ1-5,TRBV2,TGTGCCAGCAACGGACAGGGGGCGAACAATCAGCCCCAGCATTTT,CASNGQGANNQPQHF
few,NA,TRBJ1-2,TRBV7-9,TGTGCCAGCAGCCTAAGCCGGGACATCGATGGCTACACCTTC,CASSLSRDIDGYTF
few,NA,TRBJ2-2,TRBV4-2,TGTGCCAGCAGCCCCCCCAAGGACACCGGGGAGCTGTTTTTT,CASSPPKDTGELFF
NA,TRBD1,TRBJ2-5,TRBV6-5,TGTGCCAGCAGTACTGGACAGGGGAAGGTTGAGACCCAGTACTTC,CASSTGQGKVETQYF
NA,NA,TRBJ1-1,TRBV2,TGTGCCAGCAGTGCCACTGAAGCTTTCTTT,CASSATEAFF
NA,NA,TRBJ1-2,TRBV6-1,TGTGCCAGCGCCTCCCCGGGGGAGGATGGCTACACCTTC,CASASPGEDGYTF
NA,TRBD2,TRBJ2-3,TRBV20-1,TGCAGTGCTAGAATGCGAGCGGGAGGGATGGCCACAGATACGCAGTATTTT,CSARMRAGGMATDTQYF